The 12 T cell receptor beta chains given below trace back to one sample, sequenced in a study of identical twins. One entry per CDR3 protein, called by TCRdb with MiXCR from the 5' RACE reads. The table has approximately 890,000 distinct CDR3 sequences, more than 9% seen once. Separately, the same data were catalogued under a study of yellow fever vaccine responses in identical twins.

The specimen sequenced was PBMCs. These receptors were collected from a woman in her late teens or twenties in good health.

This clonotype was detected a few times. Here the CDR3 reads CAITSGPITDTQYF. CDR3 DNA: TGTGCCATCACTAGCGGGCCTATCACAGATACGCAGTATTTT. The V and J genes are TRBV7-9 and TRBJ2-3, with 9 bases aligning to TRBD2. Germline CDR1 reads SEHNR; CDR2 reads FQNEAQ (reference sequence). V lost 10 bases to trimming and J lost 2 bases; unmatched junction nucleotides: 7. The CDR3 contains 14 residues.

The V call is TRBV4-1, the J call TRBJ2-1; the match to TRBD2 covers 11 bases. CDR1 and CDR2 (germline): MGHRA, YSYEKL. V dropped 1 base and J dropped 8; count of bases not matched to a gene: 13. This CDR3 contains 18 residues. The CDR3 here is CASSQANSLAGVAYEQFF. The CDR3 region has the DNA TGCGCCAGCAGCCAAGCTAACTCACTAGCGGGAGTTGCATATGAGCAGTTCTTC.

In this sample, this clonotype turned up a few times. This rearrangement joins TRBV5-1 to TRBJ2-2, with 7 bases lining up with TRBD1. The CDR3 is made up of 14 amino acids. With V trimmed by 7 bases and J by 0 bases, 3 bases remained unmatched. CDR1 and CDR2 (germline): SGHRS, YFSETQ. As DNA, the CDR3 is TGCGCCAGCCGGGACAGATCGAACACCGGGGAGCTGTTTTTT. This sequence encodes CASRDRSNTGELFF.

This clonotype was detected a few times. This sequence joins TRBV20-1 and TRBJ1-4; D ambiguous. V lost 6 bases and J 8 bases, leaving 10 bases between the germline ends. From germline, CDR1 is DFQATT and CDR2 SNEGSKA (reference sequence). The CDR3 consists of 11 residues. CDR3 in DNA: TGCAGTGCCCCCCTGGGGGAAAAACTGTTTTTT. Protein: CSAPLGEKLFF.

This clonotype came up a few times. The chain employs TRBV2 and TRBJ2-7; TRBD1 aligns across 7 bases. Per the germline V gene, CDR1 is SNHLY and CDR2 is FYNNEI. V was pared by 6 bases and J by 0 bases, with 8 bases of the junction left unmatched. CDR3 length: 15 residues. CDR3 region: CASREQTGFSYEQYF. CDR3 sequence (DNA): TGTGCCAGCAGGGAACAGACAGGGTTCTCCTACGAGCAGTACTTC.

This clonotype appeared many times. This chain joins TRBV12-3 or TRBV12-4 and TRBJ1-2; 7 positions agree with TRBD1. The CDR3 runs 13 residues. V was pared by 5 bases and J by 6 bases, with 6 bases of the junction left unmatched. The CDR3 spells CASSTDRVNGYTF. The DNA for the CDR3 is TGTGCCAGCAGTACCGACAGGGTAAATGGCTACACCTTC.

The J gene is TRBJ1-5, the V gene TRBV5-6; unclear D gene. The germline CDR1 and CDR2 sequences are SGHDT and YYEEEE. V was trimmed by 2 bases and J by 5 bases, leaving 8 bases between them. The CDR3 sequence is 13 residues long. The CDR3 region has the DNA TGTGCCAGCAGCTTTGGGTCGGATCAGCCCCAGCATTTT. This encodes CASSFGSDQPQHF.

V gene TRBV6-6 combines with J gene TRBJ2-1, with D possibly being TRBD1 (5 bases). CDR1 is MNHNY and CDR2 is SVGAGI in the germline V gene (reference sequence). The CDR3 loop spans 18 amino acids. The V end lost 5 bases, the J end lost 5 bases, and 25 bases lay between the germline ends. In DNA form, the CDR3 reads TGTGCCAGCAGTCCCACCCCTCCCCAGACAGCTACAAACAATGAGCAGTTCTTC. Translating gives CASSPTPPQTATNNEQFF.

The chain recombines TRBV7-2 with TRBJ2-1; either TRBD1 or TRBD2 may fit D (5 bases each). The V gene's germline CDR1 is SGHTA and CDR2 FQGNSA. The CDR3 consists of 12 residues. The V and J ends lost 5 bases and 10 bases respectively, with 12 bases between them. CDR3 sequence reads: CASSKRRDEQFF. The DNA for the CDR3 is TGTGCCAGCAGCAAGCGCAGGGACGAGCAGTTCTTC.

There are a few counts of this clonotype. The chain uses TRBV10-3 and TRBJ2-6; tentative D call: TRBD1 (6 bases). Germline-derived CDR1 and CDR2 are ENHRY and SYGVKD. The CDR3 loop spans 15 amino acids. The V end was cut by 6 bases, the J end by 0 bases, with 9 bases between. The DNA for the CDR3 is TGTGCCATCAGACAGGGTACCTCTGGGGCCAACGTCCTGACTTTC. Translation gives CAIRQGTSGANVLTF.

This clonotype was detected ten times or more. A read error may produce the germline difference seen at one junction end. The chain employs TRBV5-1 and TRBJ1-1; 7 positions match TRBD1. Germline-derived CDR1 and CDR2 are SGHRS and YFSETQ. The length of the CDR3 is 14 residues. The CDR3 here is CASSLQGQNTEAFF. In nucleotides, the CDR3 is TGTGCCAGCAGCTTACAGGGGCAGAACACTGAAGCTTTCTTT.

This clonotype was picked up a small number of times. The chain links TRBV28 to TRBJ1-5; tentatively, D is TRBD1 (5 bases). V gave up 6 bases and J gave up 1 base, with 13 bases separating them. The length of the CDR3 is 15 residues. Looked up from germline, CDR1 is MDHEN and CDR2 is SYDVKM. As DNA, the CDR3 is TGTGCCAGCAGGCGAAGGGGAAACAGCAATCAGCCCCAGCATTTT. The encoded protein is CASRRRGNSNQPQHF.